The 8 T cell receptor beta chains below all came from one sample that was sequenced in a study of T cell responses to AZD1222 COVID-19 vaccine. Libraries were prepared by immunoSEQ multiplex PCR; TCRdb keeps only in-frame clonotypes and omits some of them. Of about 110,000 clones listed, approximately 94% were seen once; the top ten hold about 3%. The material sequenced was peripheral blood, taken 28 days after the second AZD1222 dose. These receptors all stem from an adult who received the AZD1222 COVID-19 vaccine.

The V and J genes are TRBV7-9 and TRBJ1-2; 7 nucleotides match TRBD1. Germline loops: CDR1 SEHNR, CDR2 FQNEAQ (reference sequence). This CDR3 has 14 amino acids. V lost 5 bases, J lost 0 bases, and 3 bases stayed unmatched. The CDR3 here is CASSTGQSNYGYTF. As DNA, the CDR3 is TGTGCCAGCAGCACGGGACAGTCTAACTATGGCTACACCTTC.

This clone is a singleton in its sample. The chain has TRBV29-1 and TRBJ1-2; 7 nucleotides agree with TRBD1. The V gene end was trimmed by 3 bases and the J gene end by 7 bases; junction bases not matched to a gene: 26. The CDR3 is 19 amino acids. Per germline, CDR1 SQVTM and CDR2 ANQGSEA. The DNA of the CDR3 is TGCAGCGTTGATCCGATGAATCTAAGGGGGCGCCCCGGTAGCCGTGGCTACACCTTC. It specifies CSVDPMNLRGRPGSRGYTF.

The chain couples TRBV18 to TRBJ2-5, with 7 bases lining up with TRBD1. The germline V gene has CDR1 KGHSH and CDR2 LQKENI. The CDR3 covers 13 residues. J was trimmed by 3 bases and V by 2 bases; bases with no gene match: 0. This CDR3 is CASSPDREETQYF. CDR3 nucleotide sequence: TGTGCCAGCTCACCAGACAGGGAAGAGACCCAGTACTTC.

This chain links TRBV7-9 with TRBJ1-2; 9 bases fit TRBD1. The ends lost 1 base at V and 2 bases at J; junction bases unmatched: 8. Germline CDR1 SEHNR, CDR2 FQNEAQ (reference sequence). This CDR3 has 17 amino acids. The CDR3, as DNA: TGTGCCAGCAGCTTAGTAGGGACAGGGCCCAAGAACTATGGCTACACCTTC. This encodes CASSLVGTGPKNYGYTF.

The chain joins TRBV3-1 (or the pseudogene TRBV3-2) to TRBJ1-5; 11 nucleotides line up with TRBD1. Germline loops: CDR1 LGHDT, CDR2 YNNKEL (reference sequence). The V segment lost 2 bases and the J segment 3 bases; nucleotides outside the gene matches: 6. There are 17 residues in the CDR3. The CDR3 loop is CASSQSGTGGFNQPQHF. In DNA form, the CDR3 reads TGTGCCAGCAGCCAATCGGGGACAGGGGGTTTCAATCAGCCCCAGCATTTT.

V usage is TRBV11-2 and J usage is TRBJ1-1, with 7 bases fitting TRBD1. Germline values: CDR1 SGHAT, CDR2 FQNNGV. The CDR3 covers 15 residues. The V gene end was trimmed by 5 bases and the J gene end by 4 bases; junction bases not matched to a gene: 10. CDR3 in DNA: TGTGCCAGCAGCCCCCAGGGGGGTATTTCCACTGAAGCTTTCTTT. Amino acid sequence: CASSPQGGISTEAFF.

The rearrangement joins TRBV6-5 to TRBJ1-1; D is undetermined. The V and J ends lost 5 bases and 11 bases respectively, with 18 bases between them. There are 13 residues in the CDR3. The germline V gene has CDR1 MNHEY and CDR2 SVGAGI. CDR3 nucleotides: TGTGCCAGCAGTCGTACTGTCCGGGGATGGGCTTTCTTT. The encoded protein is CASSRTVRGWAFF.

The J gene is TRBJ1-2, the V gene TRBV18; 7 nucleotides match TRBD1. Germline V CDR1 and CDR2: KGHSH, LQKENI. The CDR3 totals 13 residues. Trimming took 5 bases from V and 8 from J; bases not matched to a gene: 8. This CDR3 reads CASSNRGPKGYTF. The DNA for the CDR3 is TGTGCCAGCTCAAACAGGGGTCCTAAGGGCTACACCTTC.